The entry below gives a single TCR beta chain sequence along with its context. Random hexamers primed reverse transcription of about 0.45 to 1 ug RNA. MiXCR, run by TCRdb on the immunoSEQ multiplex PCR reads, gives a single entry per CDR3 protein. The table shows some 130,000 distinct CDR3 sequences, with more than 75% occurring only once. This sample was taken from a study of CD8 T cells in Susac syndrome. Germline V gene data show CDR1 as MDHEN and CDR2 as SYDVKM. The V segment lost 7 bases and the J segment 4 bases; nucleotides outside the gene matches: 7. The CDR3 sequence is 14 residues long. This clonotype was obtained from a human donor with multiple sclerosis. The sample comprised CD8+ T cells from PBMCs. This rearrangement joins TRBV28 to TRBJ2-1; 7 nucleotides align to TRBD1. CDR3 nucleotides: TGTGCCAGCACCACAGGGGCCACTTACAATGAGCAGTTCTTC. It yields the protein CASTTGATYNEQFF.